A single sample gave rise to the 32 T cell receptor beta chains below, sequenced in a study of STAT5B mutations in CD4+ large granular lymphocyte leukemia (dated by TCRdb to 2021 to 2024). The library was obtained by the immunoSEQ multiplex PCR assay. TCRdb holds this immuneACCESS table with in-frame rearrangements only. Some clones are missing; in checked studies, unresolved V genes explain under half, and the rest has no known cause. The table for this sample lists 20,000 to 25,000 clones; about 70% of them were counted only once. The leading ten clones occupy approximately 9.5% of the sample. Sample: CD4+ T cells from blood buffy coats. The receptor set was obtained from a human donor in good health.

The rearrangement joins TRBV6-5 to TRBJ1-1; D not resolved. Trimming removed 0 bases at V and 4 bases at J, with 12 bases between. The CDR3 extends over 15 amino acids. The germline V gene encodes CDR1 MNHEY and CDR2 SVGAGI. CDR3 amino acids: CASSYSGSRGTEAFF. The CDR3 nucleotides read TGTGCCAGCAGTTACTCAGGGTCCCGGGGCACTGAAGCTTTCTTT.

This chain uses TRBV6-1 with TRBJ1-1, with D possibly matching TRBD1 (5 bases). Trimming took 8 bases from V and 8 from J, leaving 18 bases between them. The CDR3 is made up of 13 amino acids. CDR1 is MNHNS, CDR2 SASEGT, per germline. The CDR3 sequence is CASGRTAWTEAFF. CDR3 nucleotide sequence: TGTGCCAGCGGAAGAACCGCTTGGACAGAAGCTTTCTTT.

This clone was counted between two and nine times. J is TRBJ1-1 and V is TRBV7-2; possible D gene TRBD1, 6 bases. Germline CDR1 SGHTA, CDR2 FQGNSA. V was trimmed by 4 bases and J by 4 bases, leaving 13 bases between them. The CDR3 covers 14 residues. Here the CDR3 DNA reads TGTGCCAGCAGCTCCGAGGGGGTGGGCACTGAAGCTTTCTTT. Its protein is CASSSEGVGTEAFF.

V and J are TRBV5-1 and TRBJ2-1; TRBD1 might be the D (5 bases). V lost 5 bases and J 9 bases, leaving 18 bases between the germline ends. The CDR3 is 14 residues long. Germline V lookup: CDR1 SGHRS, CDR2 YFSETQ. The CDR3 here is CASRQALGVGEQFF. In DNA, the CDR3 is TGCGCCAGCAGACAGGCCCTTGGAGTTGGTGAGCAGTTCTTC.

The rearrangement uses TRBV5-1 and TRBJ2-3; 8 bases map to TRBD1. The germline V gene encodes CDR1 SGHRS and CDR2 YFSETQ. This CDR3 region has 17 residues. The junction had 11 bases not matched to a gene; V was cut back by 3 bases and J by 2 bases. CDR3 in DNA: TGCGCCAGCAGCTCCGGGACAGGAGTAGGATCCACAGATACGCAGTATTTT. It specifies CASSSGTGVGSTDTQYF. The whole variable domain, remainder taken from reference TRBV5-1 and TRBJ2-3, is KAGVTQTPRYLIKTRGQQVTLSCSPISGHRSVSWYQQTPGQGLQFLFEYFSETQRNKGNFPGRFSGRQFSNSRSEMNVSTLELGDSALYLCASSSGTGVGSTDTQYFGPGTRLTVL.

This clone showed up just a few times. This chain uses TRBV27 with TRBJ1-1; no definite D call. This CDR3 contains 13 residues. The V and J ends lost 4 bases and 1 base respectively, with 7 bases between them. The germline V gene encodes CDR1 MNHEY and CDR2 SMNVEV (reference sequence). The CDR3 here is CASSWSWNTEAFF. The DNA of the CDR3 is TGTGCCAGCAGTTGGTCGTGGAACACTGAAGCTTTCTTT.

By share of the sample, this clone is medium-sized. The V call is TRBV2, the J call TRBJ1-1; D is unresolved. The CDR3 is 13 residues long. The germline V gene encodes CDR1 SNHLY and CDR2 FYNNEI. The V and J ends lost 1 base and 4 bases respectively, with 7 bases between them. This CDR3 is CASSEGEGTEAFF. The DNA for the CDR3 is TGTGCCAGCAGTGAAGGAGAAGGCACTGAAGCTTTCTTT.

The chain uses TRBV27 and TRBJ2-7; the D gene is possibly TRBD2 (5 bases). This CDR3 comprises 11 residues. V lost 10 bases and J 4 bases, leaving 11 bases between the germline ends. Germline V gives CDR1 MNHEY, CDR2 SMNVEV (reference sequence). The CDR3 spells CATGTVYEQYF. CDR3 in DNA: TGTGCCACGGGAACAGTTTACGAGCAGTACTTC.

In its sample, this clone was seen once. This sequence joins TRBV7-8 and TRBJ2-2; 7 bases match TRBD2. The CDR3 extends over 15 amino acids. The V and J ends lost 5 bases and 5 bases, in that order; junction bases with no gene match: 8. Germline V lookup: CDR1 SGHVS, CDR2 FQNEAQ. CDR3 amino acids: CASSPRGKSTGELFF. DNA of the CDR3: TGTGCCAGCAGCCCGCGGGGGAAGAGTACCGGGGAGCTGTTTTTT.

The J gene is TRBJ2-5, the V gene TRBV2; the D gene is possibly TRBD2 (5 bases). The germline gives CDR1 SNHLY, CDR2 FYNNEI. Trimming took off 7 bases at V and 5 bases at J, with 14 bases between the two ends. The CDR3 has 13 residues. The chain's CDR3 is CASNGEPGETQYF. The CDR3 DNA follows: TGTGCCAGCAATGGGGAGCCTGGGGAGACCCAGTACTTC.

This chain uses TRBV19 with TRBJ2-3; D may be TRBD1 (5 bases). The CDR3 has 15 amino acids. Trimming stripped 5 bases from V and 6 bases from J, with 18 bases between. Looked up from germline, CDR1 is LNHDA and CDR2 is SQIVND (reference sequence). The CDR3 here is CASSDAGMSSDTQYF. DNA of the CDR3: TGTGCCAGTAGTGATGCAGGGATGTCCTCGGATACGCAGTATTTT.

The rearrangement joins TRBV28 to TRBJ2-4, with 10 bases that match TRBD2. Germline V CDR1 and CDR2: MDHEN, SYDVKM. The length of the CDR3 is 15 residues. Trimming took 3 bases from V and 7 from J; bases not matched to a gene: 6. The CDR3 region has the DNA TGTGCCAGCAGTTTGCCTAGCGGGAGTGCGAACATTCAGTACTTC. It yields the protein CASSLPSGSANIQYF.

The CDR3 spells CASSFSREGRNFTPLHF. The CDR3 DNA is TGTGCCAGCAGCTTTAGCAGGGAGGGTCGGAATTTTACACCCCTCCACTTT. This chain connects TRBV5-6 to TRBJ1-6, with D maybe TRBD1 (5 bases). The V and J ends lost 2 bases and 11 bases respectively, with 23 bases between them. CDR1 is SGHDT, CDR2 YYEEEE, per germline. The CDR3 totals 17 residues.

As DNA, the CDR3 is TGTGCCAGCAGCCCAACCGGGTGGGATGGCTACACCTTC. Translated, it gives CASSPTGWDGYTF. The V and J genes are TRBV9 and TRBJ1-2; D gene uncertain. This CDR3 spans 13 amino acids. Trimming took 4 bases from V and 6 from J, leaving 13 bases between them. Per germline, CDR1 SGDLS and CDR2 YYNGEE.

The chain combines TRBV4-2 with TRBJ1-5; D perhaps matches TRBD1 (6 bases). The CDR3 has 19 residues. Per the germline V gene, CDR1 is LGHNA and CDR2 is YNFKEQ. The V and J ends lost 0 bases and 2 bases respectively, with 20 bases between them. Here the CDR3 reads CASSQDGRGGASGNQPQHF. The DNA for the CDR3 is TGTGCCAGCAGCCAAGATGGAAGGGGGGGGGCTTCGGGCAATCAGCCCCAGCATTTT.

The CDR3 reads CASSLRGLAGVEQYF. The DNA for the CDR3 is TGTGCCAGCAGCTTAAGAGGACTAGCGGGAGTTGAGCAGTACTTC. V and J are TRBV11-2 and TRBJ2-7; 13 nucleotides align to TRBD2. This CDR3 has 15 amino acids. The germline V gene has CDR1 SGHAT and CDR2 FQNNGV. The V gene end was trimmed by 2 bases and the J gene end by 7 bases; junction bases not matched to a gene: 5.

The chain uses TRBV5-6 and TRBJ1-1; D call uncertain. Trimming left V 0 bases short and J 3 bases short, with 9 bases between. Germline assignment: CDR1 SGHDT and CDR2 YYEEEE. The CDR3 is made up of 14 amino acids. In DNA form, the CDR3 reads TGTGCCAGCAGCTTGGGCCACCTTGACACTGAAGCTTTCTTT. The encoded protein is CASSLGHLDTEAFF.

V is TRBV30 and J is TRBJ2-3, with 13 bases that match TRBD2. The germline gives CDR1 GTSNPN, CDR2 SVGIG (reference sequence). CDR3 length: 16 residues. Trimming took 3 bases from V and 6 from J; bases not matched to a gene: 9. DNA of the CDR3: TGTGCCTGGAGACTAGCGGGAGGGGCTTCGGTGGATACGCAGTATTTT. This gives the protein CAWRLAGGASVDTQYF. Complete variable domain (other parts from reference TRBV30 and TRBJ2-3): SQTIHQWPATLVQPVGSPLSLECTVEGTSNPNLYWYRQAAGRGLQLLFYSVGIGQISSEVPQNLSASRPQDRQFILSSKKLLLSDSGFYLCAWRLAGGASVDTQYFGPGTRLTVL.

This clone was found a few times. V gene TRBV29-1 combines with J gene TRBJ1-1; D gene ambiguous. Trimming stripped 4 bases from V and 7 bases from J, with 10 bases between. Germline V gene data show CDR1 as SQVTM and CDR2 as ANQGSEA. This CDR3 spans 11 amino acids. The CDR3: CSVVQQIEAFF. CDR3 in DNA: TGCAGCGTTGTTCAGCAGATTGAAGCTTTCTTT.

The V and J genes are TRBV15 and TRBJ2-3; the D gene is possibly TRBD2 (7 bases). The germline V and J ends were trimmed by 5 bases and 7 bases, with 16 bases remaining between them. This CDR3 has 14 residues. CDR1 and CDR2 (germline): LNHNV, YYDKDF (reference sequence). The CDR3 DNA sequence: TGTGCCACCAGCGTCGAGGGGGGGTCCAATACGCAGTATTTT. This translates into CATSVEGGSNTQYF. The full variable domain, in which reference TRBV15 and TRBJ2-3 provide the parts outside the CDR3, is DAMVIQNPRYQVTQFGKPVTLSCSQTLNHNVMYWYQQKSSQAPKLLFHYYDKDFNNEADTPDNFQSRRPNTSFCFLDIRSPGLGDTAMYLCATSVEGGSNTQYFGPGTRLTVL.

This sequence joins TRBV7-3 and TRBJ1-4; 7 bases agree with TRBD1. V was clipped by 2 bases and J by 5 bases; unmatched bases: 5. Germline-derived CDR1 and CDR2 are SGHTA and FQGTGA. This CDR3 is 15 amino acids long. The CDR3 spells CASSLSGTANEKLFF. The CDR3 DNA reads TGTGCCAGCAGCTTATCCGGGACAGCAAATGAAAAACTGTTTTTT.

This sequence joins TRBV7-7 and TRBJ2-1; a possible D gene is TRBD1 (5 bases). The CDR3 covers 14 residues. CDR1 and CDR2 from the germline V gene are SSHAT and FNYEAQ (reference sequence). The ends were cut back, 1 base at V and 5 bases at J, with 9 bases in the middle. The CDR3 loop is CASSLGGRDNEQFF. The CDR3 region has the DNA TGTGCCAGCAGCTTAGGGGGCAGAGACAATGAGCAGTTCTTC.

This sequence joins TRBV4-2 and TRBJ2-3; 9 positions agree with TRBD1. This CDR3 contains 16 residues. With V trimmed by 0 bases and J by 2 bases, 3 bases remained unmatched. Germline CDR1 reads LGHNA; CDR2 reads YNFKEQ. CDR3 amino acids: CASSQEGQGYTDTQYF. CDR3 coding DNA: TGTGCCAGCAGCCAAGAGGGACAGGGATACACAGATACGCAGTATTTT.

This sequence joins TRBV28 and TRBJ2-5; 7 bases fit TRBD1. Trimming at V came to 9 bases and at J to 0 bases, leaving 10 bases not matched to a gene. There are 15 residues in the CDR3. Germline V gives CDR1 MDHEN, CDR2 SYDVKM. CDR3 sequence: CASQQDRKYQETQYF. DNA for the CDR3: TGTGCCAGTCAACAGGACAGGAAATACCAAGAGACCCAGTACTTC.

The chain uses TRBV5-4 and TRBJ1-4; D is undetermined. Deletions cut 4 bases from V and 4 bases from J, with 8 bases between. CDR3 length: 13 residues. The germline V gene has CDR1 SGHNT and CDR2 YYREEE (reference sequence). This CDR3 reads CASSPGINEKLFF. CDR3 in DNA: TGTGCCAGCAGCCCAGGAATTAATGAAAAACTGTTTTTT.

This sequence joins TRBV14 and TRBJ2-3; the match to TRBD1 covers 7 bases. V shed 0 bases and J 2 bases; nucleotides not matched to a gene: 5. The CDR3 loop spans 16 amino acids. Germline lookup yields CDR1 SGHDN and CDR2 FVKESK. The DNA for the CDR3 is TGTGCCAGCAGCCAAGATTGGGACAGTGACACAGATACGCAGTATTTT. Its translation is CASSQDWDSDTDTQYF. The full variable domain, in which reference TRBV14 and TRBJ2-3 provide the parts outside the CDR3, is EAGVTQFPSHSVIEKGQTVTLRCDPISGHDNLYWYRRVMGKEIKFLLHFVKESKQDESGMPNNRFLAERTGGTYSTLKVQPAELEDSGVYFCASSQDWDSDTDTQYFGPGTRLTVL.

The chain combines TRBV28 with TRBJ2-7; D uncertain. CDR1 is MDHEN, CDR2 SYDVKM, per germline. The V gene lost 4 bases and the J gene lost 0 bases, with 1 base spanning the gap. The CDR3 is 11 residues long. The CDR3: CASSSSYEQYF. The CDR3 DNA reads TGTGCCAGCAGTTCCTCCTACGAGCAGTACTTC.

The rearrangement joins TRBV6-5 to TRBJ2-1; TRBD1 might be the D (6 bases). CDR1 MNHEY and CDR2 SVGAGI come from the germline V gene. CDR3 length equals 14 residues. V lost 11 bases, J lost 4 bases, and 18 bases lay in between. CDR3 sequence: CAVTPTGVYNEQFF. CDR3 DNA: TGTGCCGTAACTCCGACAGGAGTATACAATGAGCAGTTCTTC.

This clone was observed a handful of times. This chain joins TRBV28 and TRBJ2-2; the D is unclear. V was shortened by 1 base and J by 8 bases, with 8 bases between the two germline ends. Germline-derived CDR1 and CDR2 are MDHEN and SYDVKM. The CDR3 runs 13 residues. CDR3 in DNA: TGTGCCAGCAGTTTATTCCGCTGGGGGGAGCTGTTTTTT. Protein product: CASSLFRWGELFF.

This chain connects TRBV28 to TRBJ2-3; TRBD1 or TRBD2 may be the D gene (7 bases each). The CDR3 sequence is 16 residues long. V lost 5 bases, J lost 4 bases, and 19 bases lay in between. Germline-derived CDR1 and CDR2 are MDHEN and SYDVKM. This chain's CDR3 is CASSPGAGGGADTQYF. CDR3 DNA: TGTGCCAGCAGTCCCGGGGCAGGGGGGGGAGCAGATACGCAGTATTTT.

In its sample, this clone was seen once. This chain connects TRBV19 to TRBJ1-1; D gene unclear. Germline-derived CDR1 and CDR2 are LNHDA and SQIVND (reference sequence). CDR3 length: 14 residues. The V and J ends lost 0 bases and 1 base respectively, with 6 bases between them. CDR3 region: CASSIDLPNTEAFF. CDR3 DNA sequence: TGTGCCAGTAGTATAGATTTGCCGAACACTGAAGCTTTCTTT. Full variable domain (missing parts from reference TRBV19 and TRBJ1-1): DGGITQSPKYLFRKEGQNVTLSCEQNLNHDAMYWYRQDPGQGLRLIYYSQIVNDFQKGDIAEGYSVSREKKESFPLTVTSAQKNPTAFYLCASSIDLPNTEAFFGQGTRLTVV.

This chain joins TRBV10-3 and TRBJ2-1; 7 bases agree with TRBD2. V was pared by 5 bases and J by 6 bases, with 4 bases of the junction left unmatched. This CDR3 is built from 13 residues. Germline CDR1 reads ENHRY; CDR2 reads SYGVKD. CDR3 bases: TGTGCCATCAGTCCCGGGACTATCAATGAGCAGTTCTTC. Translation gives CAISPGTINEQFF.